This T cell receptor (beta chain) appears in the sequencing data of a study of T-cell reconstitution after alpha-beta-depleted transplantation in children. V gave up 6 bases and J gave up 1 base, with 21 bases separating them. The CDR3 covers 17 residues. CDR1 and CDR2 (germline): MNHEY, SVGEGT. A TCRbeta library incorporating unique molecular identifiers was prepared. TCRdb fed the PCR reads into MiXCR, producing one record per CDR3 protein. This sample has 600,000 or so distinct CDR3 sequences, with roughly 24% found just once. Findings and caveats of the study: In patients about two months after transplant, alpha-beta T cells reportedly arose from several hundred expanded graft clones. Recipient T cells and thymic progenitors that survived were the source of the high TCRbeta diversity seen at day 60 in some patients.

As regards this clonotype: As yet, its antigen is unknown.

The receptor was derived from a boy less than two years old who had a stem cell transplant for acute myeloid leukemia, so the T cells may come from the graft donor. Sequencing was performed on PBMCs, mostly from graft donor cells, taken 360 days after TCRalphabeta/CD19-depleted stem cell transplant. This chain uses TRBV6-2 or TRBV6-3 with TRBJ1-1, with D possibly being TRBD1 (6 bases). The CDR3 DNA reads TGTGCCAGCAGGCTATTTGGGGGCACCTATGGGAACACTGAAGCTTTCTTT. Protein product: CASRLFGGTYGNTEAFF.